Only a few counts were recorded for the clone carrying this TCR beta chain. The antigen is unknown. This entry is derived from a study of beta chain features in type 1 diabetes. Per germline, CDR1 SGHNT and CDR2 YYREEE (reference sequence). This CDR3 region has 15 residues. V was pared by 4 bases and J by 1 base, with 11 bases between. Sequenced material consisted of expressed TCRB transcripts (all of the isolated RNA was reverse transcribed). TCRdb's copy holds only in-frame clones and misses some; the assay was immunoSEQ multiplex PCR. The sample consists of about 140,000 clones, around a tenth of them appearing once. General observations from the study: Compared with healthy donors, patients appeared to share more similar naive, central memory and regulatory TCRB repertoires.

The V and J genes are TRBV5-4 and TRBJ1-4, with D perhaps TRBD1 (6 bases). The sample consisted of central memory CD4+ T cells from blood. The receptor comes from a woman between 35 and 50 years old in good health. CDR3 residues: CASSVTGQTNEKLFF. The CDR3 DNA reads TGTGCCAGCAGCGTAACAGGGCAAACTAATGAAAAACTGTTTTTT.